Reported below is one T cell receptor beta chain. Its antigen remains unknown. The TCR beta cDNA libraries contained unique molecular identifiers. Out of about 0.9 to 11 million T cells, a few hundred thousand cDNA molecules were generated. TCRdb fed the PCR reads into MiXCR, producing one record per CDR3 protein. Found here are about 800,000 distinct CDR3 sequences, about 32% of them singletons; the top ten hold around 0.6%. The data stem from a study of post-analysis software for immune sequencing data. Study information: The courses of disease that were included comprised relapsing-remitting, secondary progressive and progressive-relapsing multiple sclerosis. The study, taken as a whole, reports: Patients with multiple sclerosis recorded significantly lower normalized Chao1 diversity than controls, the study found. Batch-mates among the samples co-clustered strongly by F measure. Controls showed lower frequencies than patients for 4 or 5 TRBV segments, and TRBV5-6, TRBV5-1 and TRBV20-1 were among these.

The CDR3 covers 17 residues. Looked up from germline, CDR1 is SSHAT and CDR2 is FNYEAQ (reference sequence). Trimming left V 5 bases short and J 2 bases short, with 18 bases between. The specimen sequenced was blood. The V and J genes are TRBV7-7 and TRBJ2-2; a possible D gene is TRBD1 (5 bases). The receptor's source is a girl aged 10-17 years with multiple sclerosis. The CDR3 DNA reads as TGTGCCAGCAGCCCAACGCTCGGGCAGGGCAACACCGGGGAGCTGTTTTTT. Protein product: CASSPTLGQGNTGELFF.